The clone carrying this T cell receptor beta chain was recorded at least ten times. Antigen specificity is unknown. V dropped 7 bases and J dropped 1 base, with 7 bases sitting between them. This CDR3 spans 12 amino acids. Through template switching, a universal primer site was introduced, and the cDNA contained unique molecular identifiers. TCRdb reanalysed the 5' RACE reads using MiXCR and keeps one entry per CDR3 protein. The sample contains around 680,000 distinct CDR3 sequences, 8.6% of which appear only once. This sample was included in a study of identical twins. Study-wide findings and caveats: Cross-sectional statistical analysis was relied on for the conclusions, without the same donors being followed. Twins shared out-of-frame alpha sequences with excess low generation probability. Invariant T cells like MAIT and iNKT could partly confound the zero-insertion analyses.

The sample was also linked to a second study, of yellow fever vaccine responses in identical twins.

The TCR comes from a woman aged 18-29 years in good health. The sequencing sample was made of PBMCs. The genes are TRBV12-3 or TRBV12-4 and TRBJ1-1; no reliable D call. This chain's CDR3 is CASTWGNTEAFF. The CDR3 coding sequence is TGTGCCAGCACCTGGGGGAACACTGAAGCTTTCTTT.